The 32 T cell receptor beta chains below all came from one sample that was sequenced in a study of T cells in Graves' hyperthyroidism and ophthalmopathy. Researchers took RNA transcripts and amplified the TCR beta CDR3 regions from them. The HTBI primer set served for first-round RT-PCR of the TCR CDR3. TCRdb recomputed calls from the multiplex PCR reads with MiXCR, one row per CDR3 protein. The profile shows some 620,000 distinct CDR3 sequences, around 15% of them singletons. Specimen: blood. Source of these receptors: a woman between 25 and 40 years old with Graves' hyperthyroidism.

This clonotype was observed a few times. The chain links TRBV18 to TRBJ2-7, with 14 bases that match TRBD2. Germline CDR1 and CDR2: KGHSH and LQKENI. CDR3 length equals 18 residues. J was trimmed by 0 bases and V by 0 bases; bases with no gene match: 4. The chain's CDR3 is CASSPPRTSGRTSYEQYF. The CDR3 DNA reads TGTGCCAGCTCACCACCGAGGACTAGCGGGAGGACCTCCTACGAGCAGTACTTC. The full variable domain, in which reference TRBV18 and TRBJ2-7 provide the parts outside the CDR3, is NAGVMQNPRHLVRRRGQEARLRCSPMKGHSHVYWYRQLPEEGLKFMVYLQKENIIDESGMPKERFSAEFPKEGPSILRIQQVVRGDSAAYFCASSPPRTSGRTSYEQYFGPGTRLTVT.

The V gene is TRBV28, the J gene TRBJ1-4, with 7 bases fitting TRBD1. The V and J ends lost 6 bases and 3 bases, in that order; junction bases with no gene match: 10. The CDR3 is 16 amino acids. The germline V gene encodes CDR1 MDHEN and CDR2 SYDVKM. CDR3 DNA sequence: TGTGCCAGCAGATACGGCATGGGACAGTCTAATGAAAAACTGTTTTTT. Amino acids: CASRYGMGQSNEKLFF. Using reference TRBV28 and TRBJ1-4 for the parts outside the CDR3, the full variable domain is DVKVTQSSRYLVKRTGEKVFLECVQDMDHENMFWYRQDPGLGLRLIYFSYDVKMKEKGDIPEGYSVSREKKERFSLILESASTNQTSMYLCASRYGMGQSNEKLFFGSGTQLSVL.

This clonotype was seen repeatedly, ten times or more. This chain uses TRBV5-1 with TRBJ2-1; possibly TRBD1 or TRBD2 for D (5 bases each). Germline V gene lookup returns CDR1 SGHRS and CDR2 YFSETQ. Trimming cost V 3 bases and J 8 bases, with 15 bases left between them. The CDR3 totals 14 residues. The CDR3 sequence is CASSSGQLEHEQFF. The CDR3 region has the DNA TGCGCCAGCAGCTCAGGGCAACTAGAACATGAGCAGTTCTTC.

This clonotype came up many times. The chain has TRBV9 and TRBJ2-7; 13 bases agree with TRBD2. Unmatched junction bases numbered 3, after V lost 3 bases and J lost 6 bases. The CDR3 extends over 14 amino acids. Germline CDR1 reads SGDLS; CDR2 reads YYNGEE. The CDR3 loop is CASSARTSGSEQYF. CDR3 coding DNA: TGTGCCAGCAGCGCCCGGACTAGCGGGAGCGAGCAGTACTTC.

This clonotype was found a few times. Written as DNA, the CDR3 is TGTGCCAGTACCCCCCTCTTAGGGAGGTCGGTGGACACTGAAGCTTTCTTT. Translated, it gives CASTPLLGRSVDTEAFF. The gene calls are TRBV19 and TRBJ1-1, with D uncertain. V was shortened by 7 bases and J by 3 bases, with 24 bases between the two germline ends. Germline CDR1 is LNHDA and CDR2 is SQIVND (reference sequence). The CDR3 has 17 residues.

This clonotype showed up many times. The chain carries TRBV6-2 or TRBV6-3 and TRBJ2-5; D is possibly TRBD2 (6 bases). The V gene lost 7 bases and the J gene lost 4 bases, with 16 bases spanning the gap. The CDR3 consists of 14 residues. Germline CDR1 and CDR2: MNHEY and SVGEGT. The CDR3 coding sequence is TGTGCCAGCACAGACCAACGGGGGAGAGAGACCCAGTACTTC. It translates to CASTDQRGRETQYF.

This clonotype was counted many times. The chain carries TRBV28 and TRBJ2-7, with TRBD1 matching 7 bases. J gave up 6 bases and V 6 bases, and 14 bases lay outside the gene matches. Germline V gives CDR1 MDHEN, CDR2 SYDVKM. This CDR3 contains 15 residues. The CDR3 is CASSLYTGTDPEQYF. CDR3 DNA: TGTGCCAGCAGCCTTTATACCGGGACAGATCCCGAGCAGTACTTC.

This clonotype was recorded many times. V and J are TRBV5-1 and TRBJ2-3; no clear D gene. The V gene lost 0 bases and the J gene lost 2 bases, with 7 bases spanning the gap. The germline V gene has CDR1 SGHRS and CDR2 YFSETQ. The CDR3 extends over 14 amino acids. In DNA, the CDR3 is TGCGCCAGCAGCTTGGAGCACCTCACAGATACGCAGTATTTT. Residues: CASSLEHLTDTQYF.

This clonotype showed up many times. The CDR3 region is CASSFLMTGKSTEAFF. The CDR3 DNA reads TGTGCCAGCAGTTTCCTCATGACAGGGAAGTCCACTGAAGCTTTCTTT. The chain couples TRBV12-3 or TRBV12-4 to TRBJ1-1; 7 nucleotides agree with TRBD1. The CDR3 consists of 16 residues. The V segment lost 3 bases and the J segment 4 bases; nucleotides outside the gene matches: 11.

This clonotype has more than one count but fewer than ten. V usage is TRBV6-1 and J usage is TRBJ2-1; D may correspond to TRBD1 or TRBD2 (5 bases each). This CDR3 is 13 amino acids long. Germline V CDR1 and CDR2: MNHNS, SASEGT. Trimming cost V 6 bases and J 5 bases, with 11 bases left between them. CDR3 bases: TGTGCCAGCAGCAGGGACCAGAACAATGAGCAGTTCTTC. It specifies CASSRDQNNEQFF.

V and J are TRBV7-3 and TRBJ1-3, with D perhaps matching TRBD1 (5 bases). The CDR3 length is 17 residues. CDR1 and CDR2 from the germline V gene are SGHTA and FQGTGA. V lost 1 base to trimming and J lost 0 bases, with 13 bases between them. The CDR3 region is CASSLSAGGLSGNTIYF. The CDR3 DNA reads TGTGCCAGCAGCTTAAGCGCGGGGGGACTCTCTGGAAACACCATATATTTT.

There are many counts of this clonotype. The V call is TRBV28, the J call TRBJ2-7; TRBD2 matches 11 bases. The germline V gene has CDR1 MDHEN and CDR2 SYDVKM. CDR3 length equals 16 residues. J lost 4 bases, V lost 5 bases, and 10 bases had no gene match. As DNA, the CDR3 is TGTGCCAGCAGTCCTTCCGGGACTAGCGGTGGTTACGAGCAGTACTTC. Residues: CASSPSGTSGGYEQYF.

This clonotype was seen ten or more times. V usage is TRBV5-1 and J usage is TRBJ2-7; D might be TRBD1 (7 bases). The V end lost 6 bases, the J end lost 2 bases, and 15 bases lay between the germline ends. CDR3 length: 14 amino acids. Germline CDR1 SGHRS, CDR2 YFSETQ. The CDR3 sequence: CASNQGGAAYEQYF. CDR3 DNA sequence: TGCGCCAGCAACCAGGGGGGCGCGGCCTACGAGCAGTACTTC.

The V call is TRBV7-2, the J call TRBJ2-5; 12 nucleotides agree with TRBD2. Germline CDR1 SGHTA, CDR2 FQGNSA. This CDR3 region has 17 residues. V gave up 1 base and J gave up 4 bases; unmatched junction bases: 7. DNA for the CDR3: TGTGCCAGCAGCTTAGGGGGGCTAGCGGGAGGGGGAGAGACCCAGTACTTC. This gives the protein CASSLGGLAGGGETQYF.

This chain links TRBV19 with TRBJ1-2; D unresolved. Trimming shortened V by 10 bases and J by 0 bases, and 6 bases separated the two germline ends. The CDR3 runs to 11 residues. In germline, CDR1 is LNHDA, CDR2 SQIVND (reference sequence). CDR3 loop: CATKANYGYTF. In nucleotides, the CDR3 is TGTGCCACAAAAGCTAACTATGGCTACACCTTC.

The gene calls are TRBV6-2 or TRBV6-3 and TRBJ2-3; TRBD2 agrees at 9 bases. Germline assignment: CDR1 MNHEY and CDR2 SVGEGT. CDR3 length: 18 residues. After removal of 0 bases from V and 3 bases from J, the junction contained 10 bases not matched to a gene. The CDR3: CASSYSLNSGRGTDTQYF. The CDR3 DNA reads as TGTGCCAGCAGTTACTCTCTGAATAGCGGGAGAGGAACAGATACGCAGTATTTT.

Remarks on this clonotype: With a much larger clone just one base away, this may be a read error. The chain recombines TRBV29-1 with TRBJ1-2; no firm D call. CDR3 length equals 13 residues. V lost 4 bases and J lost 5, with 14 bases in between. Germline CDR1 is SQVTM and CDR2 is ANQGSEA. The CDR3 region is CSVGVGRNYGYTF. CDR3 in DNA: TGCAGCGTTGGAGTGGGCAGGAATTATGGCTACACCTTC.

This clonotype was picked up many times. V gene TRBV6-2 or TRBV6-3 combines with J gene TRBJ2-7; D gene unclear. Germline V gives CDR1 MNHEY, CDR2 SVGEGT. The length of the CDR3 is 15 residues. V lost 0 bases and J lost 2, with 11 bases in between. This CDR3 reads CASSYSGPPTYEQYF. The CDR3 DNA reads TGTGCCAGCAGTTACTCCGGACCGCCTACCTACGAGCAGTACTTC.

This clonotype was found many times. The chain carries TRBV18 and TRBJ2-3; possibly TRBD1 for D (5 bases). The CDR3 is 13 amino acids. Germline values: CDR1 KGHSH, CDR2 LQKENI. With 2 bases removed from V and 7 bases from J, the gap between germline ends came to 10 bases. CDR3: CASSPADRNTQYF. CDR3 DNA sequence: TGTGCCAGCTCACCAGCCGACAGAAATACGCAGTATTTT.

This clonotype was observed many times. The V and J genes are TRBV6-1 and TRBJ2-7; the match to TRBD1 covers 7 bases. The CDR3 loop spans 16 amino acids. J gave up 3 bases and V 5 bases, and 13 bases lay outside the gene matches. The germline V gene has CDR1 MNHNS and CDR2 SASEGT. This CDR3 reads CASSSVQTGKSYEQYF. CDR3 coding DNA: TGTGCCAGCAGTTCCGTTCAGACAGGGAAGAGCTACGAGCAGTACTTC.

J is TRBJ2-1 and V is TRBV29-1; a weak D match, TRBD2 (5 bases). Trimming shortened V by 3 bases and J by 8 bases, and 14 bases separated the two germline ends. Germline V lookup: CDR1 SQVTM, CDR2 ANQGSEA. The CDR3 extends over 13 amino acids. CDR3 residues: CSVDWEPADEQFF. CDR3 nucleotide sequence: TGCAGCGTTGATTGGGAGCCGGCCGATGAGCAGTTCTTC.

This clonotype turned up a few times. This chain connects TRBV7-2 to TRBJ1-4; D is undetermined. The ends were cut back, 0 bases at V and 4 bases at J, with 9 bases in the middle. The CDR3 is 15 residues long. Germline assignment: CDR1 SGHTA and CDR2 FQGNSA. The CDR3 sequence is CASSLAGSYNEKLFF. DNA for the CDR3: TGTGCCAGCAGCTTAGCAGGGAGCTATAATGAAAAACTGTTTTTT.

This sequence joins TRBV9 and TRBJ2-2, with D possibly TRBD2 on 6 matching bases. The CDR3 runs to 18 residues. Trimming left V 0 bases short and J 1 base short, with 16 bases between. Germline V gene data show CDR1 as SGDLS and CDR2 as YYNGEE. The CDR3 DNA reads as TGTGCCAGCAGCGTAGGTTGGGGAGGACAAATGAACACCGGGGAGCTGTTTTTT. Translating gives CASSVGWGGQMNTGELFF.

This clonotype was seen at least ten times. The CDR3 sequence is CSARQAGGADTQYF. For the CDR3, the DNA is TGCAGTGCTAGACAGGCGGGAGGGGCAGATACGCAGTATTTT. The chain combines TRBV20-1 with TRBJ2-3, with TRBD2 identical over 9 bases. V was pared by 2 bases and J by 4 bases, with 4 bases of the junction left unmatched. The CDR3 loop spans 14 amino acids. Germline CDR1 reads DFQATT; CDR2 reads SNEGSKA (reference sequence).

In its sample, this clonotype was seen many times. The V call is TRBV2, the J call TRBJ2-1; 11 bases line up with TRBD1. Germline trimming cut 10 bases from V and 0 bases from J; bases unmatched to any gene: 5. Germline CDR1 and CDR2: SNHLY and FYNNEI. The CDR3 runs 15 residues. In DNA, the CDR3 is TGTGCCATCCGGACAGGGGGCAGCTCCTACAATGAGCAGTTCTTC. Its protein product is CAIRTGGSSYNEQFF.

The chain is built from TRBV19 and TRBJ2-7; tentatively, D is TRBD1 or TRBD2 (5 bases each). CDR3 length: 13 amino acids. V lost 3 bases, J lost 3 bases, and 9 bases lay in between. The germline V gene has CDR1 LNHDA and CDR2 SQIVND (reference sequence). DNA for the CDR3: TGTGCCAGTAGTATGGGGGAAGGCTACGAGCAGTACTTC. Residues: CASSMGEGYEQYF. Complete variable domain (other parts from reference TRBV19 and TRBJ2-7): DGGITQSPKYLFRKEGQNVTLSCEQNLNHDAMYWYRQDPGQGLRLIYYSQIVNDFQKGDIAEGYSVSREKKESFPLTVTSAQKNPTAFYLCASSMGEGYEQYFGPGTRLTVT.

In this sample, this clonotype turned up many times. The junction departs from germline at one end; a sequencing error may be responsible. The chain combines TRBV7-7 with TRBJ2-5, with D tentatively TRBD2 (5 bases). The CDR3 has 14 amino acids. Germline-derived CDR1 and CDR2 are SSHAT and FNYEAQ (reference sequence). The CDR3: CASSPILGKETQYF. The CDR3 nucleotides are TGTGCTAGCAGCCCTATTCTCGGGAAAGAGACCCAGTACTTC.

This clonotype was counted a few times. The rearrangement links TRBV30 to TRBJ2-4, with D tentatively TRBD2 (6 bases). V lost 4 bases and J lost 6, with 19 bases in between. The germline V gene encodes CDR1 GTSNPN and CDR2 SVGIG (reference sequence). The CDR3 length is 15 residues. The CDR3 DNA is TGTGCCTGGAACGCGGGACTTACTCACCGAAACATTCAGTACTTC. This gives the protein CAWNAGLTHRNIQYF.

The J gene is TRBJ2-2, the V gene TRBV10-3, with 9 bases lining up with TRBD2. There are 14 residues in the CDR3. In germline, CDR1 is ENHRY, CDR2 SYGVKD. J gave up 3 bases and V 5 bases, and 1 base lay outside the gene matches. CDR3 coding DNA: TGTGCCATCAGTCGACTAGCGGACACCGGGGAGCTGTTTTTT. Amino acid sequence: CAISRLADTGELFF.

This clonotype was picked up a small number of times. This chain links TRBV15 with TRBJ1-1, with TRBD1 matching over 8 bases. Per the germline V gene, CDR1 is LNHNV and CDR2 is YYDKDF (reference sequence). The ends lost 4 bases at V and 0 bases at J; junction bases unmatched: 16. The CDR3 has 19 amino acids. CDR3 loop: CATSTGGATGGLMNTEAFF. CDR3 nucleotides: TGTGCCACCAGCACAGGGGGGGCTACAGGGGGACTTATGAACACTGAAGCTTTCTTT. The variable domain in full, with the rest retrieved from reference TRBV15 and TRBJ1-1, is DAMVIQNPRYQVTQFGKPVTLSCSQTLNHNVMYWYQQKSSQAPKLLFHYYDKDFNNEADTPDNFQSRRPNTSFCFLDIRSPGLGDTAMYLCATSTGGATGGLMNTEAFFGQGTRLTVV.

This clonotype was counted ten times or more. This chain connects TRBV6-5 to TRBJ2-7; D may be TRBD1 or TRBD2 (5 bases each). The V end was cut by 4 bases, the J end by 0 bases, with 13 bases between. This CDR3 is built from 15 residues. Germline CDR1 and CDR2: MNHEY and SVGAGI. This CDR3 is CASSLGRRSSYEQYF. As DNA, the CDR3 is TGTGCCAGCAGTTTGGGACGCCGGAGCTCCTACGAGCAGTACTTC.

In its sample, this clonotype was seen a few times. The J gene is TRBJ2-2, the V gene TRBV11-2; TRBD2 agrees at 8 bases. CDR1 and CDR2 from the germline V gene are SGHAT and FQNNGV. The length of the CDR3 is 15 residues. V was pared by 5 bases and J by 5 bases, with 7 bases of the junction left unmatched. CDR3 nucleotide sequence: TGTGCCAGCAGCCGGGGGGGGTTGCAAACCGGGGAGCTGTTTTTT. Translated, it gives CASSRGGLQTGELFF.